A few counts support the clone carrying this T cell receptor beta chain. Its antigen is unknown. This was the immunoSEQ version 4 assay in survey mode. TCRdb's table, derived via immunoSEQ multiplex PCR, lists solely in-frame clones and lacks some. The table lists about 37,000 clones, 80% of them singletons, with roughly 1.5% in the top ten. The CDR3 sequence is 16 residues long. V was clipped by 1 base and J by 4 bases; unmatched bases: 8. From germline, CDR1 is SGHNT and CDR2 YYREEE (reference sequence). This sample was taken from a study of persistence of HIV-infected CD4 T cells. Stimulation used around 10 ug/mL lysate from CMV-infected fibroblasts. CD40L-negative CD69-negative CD45RO-high memory CD4+ T cells were sorted as populations depleted of antigen-responding cells. The study, taken as a whole, reports: Compared with CD3/CD28-stimulated cells, CMV- and Gag-responding cells showed lower TCRbeta richness.

The chain links TRBV5-4 to TRBJ2-3; 8 nucleotides agree with TRBD2. This clonotype was obtained from an adult man with HIV who was CMV-seropositive. The source was CD4+ T cells sorted from PBMCs after 18-hour stimulation, collected from a patient who received antiretroviral therapy. The CDR3 region is CASSLYLGGDSDTQYF. CDR3 DNA: TGTGCCAGCAGCTTGTATCTCGGGGGGGACTCAGATACGCAGTATTTT. The full variable domain, rest sourced from reference TRBV5-4 and TRBJ2-3, is ETGVTQSPTHLIKTRGQQVTLRCSSQSGHNTVSWYQQALGQGPQFIFQYYREEENGRGNFPPRFSGLQFPNYSSELNVNALELDDSALYLCASSLYLGGDSDTQYFGPGTRLTVL.